This paragraph covers one T cell receptor beta chain sequence. This clone was found a few times. No cognate antigen has been identified for it. No clone much larger than this one lies a single base away; base qualities are absent. The immunoSEQ hsTCRB v3.0 assay was used at survey level resolution to sequence the TRB variable region. The target sequencing depth for TRB was roughly 40,000-50,000 T-cell genomes per sample. An Illumina MiSeq with a v3 150-cycle kit was used to sequence the pooled TRB libraries. The study's own analysis went as follows. Repertoire analysis was run in R within a reproducible Nextflow workflow that covered QC, data transformation and analysis. Custom analyses were implemented in LymphoSeq2, an R package for AIRR-Seq data exploration. After excluding a handful of samples that yielded fewer than 5000 total TRB sequences, 188 HIV repertoires remained for analysis. Among the approximately 190 retained HIV repertoires, 55 to 65 were collected before ART initiation and under 150 after ART initiation. Repertoires were downsampled to 5000 TRB nucleotide sequences, with summary statistics averaged over 100 downsampling iterations. Only TRB sequences with CDR3 regions of at least seven amino acids were retained for analysis. Two measures captured diversity: a Shannon entropy-derived clonality score and the Gini coefficient. Repertoire networks linked the top 5000 CDR3 amino acid sequences whenever two sequences differed by an edit distance of one. For TRB CDR3 amino acid sequences, antigen specificity groups and MHC restriction were predicted with GLIPH2. CDR3 amino acid sequences were matched against VDJdb and McPAS-TCR to flag known CMV, EBV, HIV or tissue antigen associations. Pre-ART, post-ART and control groups were compared with Wilcoxon signed-rank tests and Holm-Bonferroni correction. TCRdb provides this immuneACCESS table in a form limited to in-frame rearrangements. Some clones are lacking; in checked studies, under half of them reflect an unresolved V gene, and why the rest are absent is not known. D and trimming come from the DNA, and the V and J calls and clone size come from that table. Counted in this sample were some 19,000 clones; less than 85% of them appeared once. About 8% of the sample goes to the ten largest clones.

The CDR3 holds 15 amino acids from the cysteine to the phenylalanine. Only CDR3 DNA remains: 45 bases, in frame from the first base. The junction shows trimming of 6 bases on V and 8 bases on J, plus 17 bases between the germline ends. Taken from the germline V gene (reference sequence), the CDR1 and CDR2 loops are MNHNY and SVGAGI. The data were obtained in a study of long-term antiretroviral therapy in people with HIV (dated by TCRdb to between 2021 and 2024). Background on the whole study: The earliest samples were collected approximately a decade before the 2015 WHO recommendation for immediate ART, a period when ART was typically delayed until CD4 counts fell. About 35% of the 30 participants with HIV were female. Whether ART initiation and durable HIV suppression were associated with changes in peripheral blood TRB repertoire composition and diversity was tested in a retrospective serial study. No cross-contamination during QIAcube processing was seen in test extractions of a monoclonal T-cell line run alongside 30 to 35 polyclonal samples. A total of roughly 180 cryopreserved PBMC samples were contributed to the cohort by 30 adults with confirmed HIV infection, with samples collected serially over a mean of about 6 years (range 1-12).

Broader findings and caveats from the paper: Inferences about post-ART repertoire changes were limited because no data were available on ART adherence, viral resistance or therapy changes. Expanded TRB clones identified before ART initiation dominated the repertoire at all time points, although this dominance fluctuated and declined in many PLHIV after ART. Limited PBMC availability meant only the TCR beta chain was sequenced, without alpha chain pairing. Unsorted PBMC were profiled instead of sorted CD4+ and CD8+ T cells because pre-ART samples had limited cell numbers. Samples dated from the mid-2000s to the late 2010s, and the ART regimens used may be less effective than current ones. ART initiation was associated with a significant increase in TRB diversity, but diversity stayed significantly below transplant donor controls even after long-term ART. HIV repertoires had narrower CDR3 length ranges than controls, and the network structure suggested an antigen-experienced repertoire that shifted only slightly toward naive after ART.

Participants were included only if at least one PBMC sample before ART initiation and at least two post-ART samples were available. All participants with HIV were treated in the United States of America. Before DNA extraction, cryopreserved samples containing about 1-10 million PBMC were thawed and washed. At the time of the earliest PBMC sample, participants with HIV were aged between roughly 23 and 60 years. PBMC samples were contributed by each participant from 1-4 timepoints before ART initiation and 2-8 timepoints after ART initiation, with a median of 7 samples. For every participant, serial HIV viral load, CD4+ T-cell count, ART history and demographic data were obtained. Genomic DNA was extracted from unsorted PBMC with a Qiagen kit on a QIAcube, processed in batches of 12 samples.

The chain couples TRBV6-6 to TRBJ1-6, with the D gene not confidently named. This sequence originates from a man aged 18 to 30 with HIV. The sequenced sample was unsorted PBMCs, obtained 0.9 years after starting antiretroviral therapy. The CDR3 corresponds to CASSPAEGRHSPLHF. In nucleotides, the sequence is TGTGCCAGCAGCCCAGCCGAGGGCCGACATTCACCCCTCCACTTT.